These 32 T cell receptor beta chains came from one sample sequenced in a study of OX40 agonist ivuxolimab in advanced cancers. Some clones are missing from TCRdb's copy, which holds only in-frame ones; the method was immunoSEQ multiplex PCR. The sample contains some 100,000 clones, roughly 80% of which appear only once. Specimen: CD4+ or CD8+ T cells sorted from blood, collected in a trial of the OX40 agonist ivuxolimab. Every receptor here comes from an adult with an advanced solid tumor such as melanoma, head and neck, liver or kidney cancer.

A single count supports this clone. The chain links TRBV13 to TRBJ1-6; 8 bases line up with TRBD1. CDR1 and CDR2 (germline): PRHDT, FYEKMQ (reference sequence). CDR3 length: 18 residues. The J segment lost 0 bases and the V segment lost 5 bases, leaving 9 bases of the junction unmatched. CDR3 loop: CASSDRGTRSSYNSPLHF. CDR3 nucleotides: TGTGCCAGCAGCGACAGGGGTACCAGGAGCTCCTATAATTCACCCCTCCACTTT.

The gene calls are TRBV6-4 and TRBJ2-1; D may correspond to TRBD1 or TRBD2 (5 bases each). Trimming stripped 1 base from V and 10 bases from J, with 8 bases between. The CDR3 is 12 residues long. The V gene's germline CDR1 is MRHNA and CDR2 SNTAGT. The CDR3 protein is CASSDWGREQFF. The CDR3 region has the DNA TGTGCCAGCAGTGACTGGGGGAGAGAGCAGTTCTTC.

The chain joins TRBV9 to TRBJ1-1; 9 positions agree with TRBD1. J was trimmed by 5 bases and V by 4 bases; bases with no gene match: 9. This CDR3 contains 15 residues. In germline, CDR1 is SGDLS, CDR2 YYNGEE. The CDR3 DNA is TGTGCCAGCAGCTCATCCGGGACAGGGTTTACTGAAGCTTTCTTT. It is translated as CASSSSGTGFTEAFF.

This clone was detected once. The chain links TRBV6-5 to TRBJ2-3, with D perhaps being TRBD1 or TRBD2 (5 bases each). V shed 6 bases and J shed 5 bases, with 18 bases lying between them. The germline V gene encodes CDR1 MNHEY and CDR2 SVGAGI. The CDR3 sequence is 15 residues long. CDR3 coding DNA: TGTGCCAGCAGCCCCGGGGCAGGGTCGAAAGATACGCAGTATTTT. Its translation is CASSPGAGSKDTQYF.

This clone was observed once. The chain recombines TRBV4-1 with TRBJ1-2; maybe TRBD1 (5 bases). This CDR3 has 13 amino acids. Trimming shortened V by 5 bases and J by 8 bases, and 15 bases separated the two germline ends. The germline V gene has CDR1 MGHRA and CDR2 YSYEKL. CDR3 coding DNA: TGCGCCAGCAGCTTCCAGGGTGTCGAAGGCTACACCTTC. This encodes CASSFQGVEGYTF.

This chain joins TRBV9 and TRBJ2-3; TRBD2 is a possible D gene (5 bases). Germline V lookup: CDR1 SGDLS, CDR2 YYNGEE. The CDR3 spans 14 residues. Trimming removed 3 bases from V and 5 bases from J, with 13 bases in between. The DNA for the CDR3 is TGTGCCAGCAGCGCAGACGCGGGCTTAGATACGCAGTATTTT. This encodes CASSADAGLDTQYF.

This clone was seen once. The V call is TRBV18, the J call TRBJ2-3; D not resolved. V lost 2 bases and J 4 bases, leaving 4 bases between the germline ends. Germline V gene lookup returns CDR1 KGHSH and CDR2 LQKENI. This CDR3 has 12 amino acids. CDR3 sequence reads: CASSPSADTQYF. Written as DNA, the CDR3 is TGTGCCAGCTCACCATCGGCAGATACGCAGTATTTT.

This rearrangement joins TRBV18 to TRBJ2-1; D call uncertain. The germline CDR1 and CDR2 sequences are KGHSH and LQKENI. CDR3 length equals 13 residues. The V gene lost 2 bases and the J gene lost 15 bases, with 17 bases spanning the gap. This CDR3 is CASSPGPPDPPFF. In DNA, the CDR3 is TGTGCCAGCTCACCAGGCCCGCCGGATCCCCCGTTCTTC. Full variable domain (missing parts from reference TRBV18 and TRBJ2-1): NAGVMQNPRHLVRRRGQEARLRCSPMKGHSHVYWYRQLPEEGLKFMVYLQKENIIDESGMPKERFSAEFPKEGPSILRIQQVVRGDSAAYFCASSPGPPDPPFFGPGTRLTVL.

This clone occurred a few times. The chain recombines TRBV6-4 with TRBJ1-1, with no clear D. The V end was cut by 6 bases, the J end by 9 bases, with 17 bases between. CDR3 length: 13 amino acids. Germline CDR1 is MRHNA and CDR2 is SNTAGT. CDR3 nucleotides: TGTGCCAGCAGGTACTGCCCGGTAAAGAAAGCTTTCTTT. It encodes CASRYCPVKKAFF.

The rearrangement uses TRBV28 and TRBJ2-2; 9 bases agree with TRBD1. CDR1 is MDHEN and CDR2 is SYDVKM in the germline V gene. V shed 2 bases, J shed 5 bases, and the junction held 3 bases outside the gene matches. The CDR3 has 15 amino acids. CDR3 DNA sequence: TGTGCCAGCAGTTTACCGGACAGGGGTACCGGGGAGCTGTTTTTT. Translating gives CASSLPDRGTGELFF. The entire variable domain, with the rest obtained from reference TRBV28 and TRBJ2-2, is as follows: DVKVTQSSRYLVKRTGEKVFLECVQDMDHENMFWYRQDPGLGLRLIYFSYDVKMKEKGDIPEGYSVSREKKERFSLILESASTNQTSMYLCASSLPDRGTGELFFGEGSRLTVL.

This chain uses TRBV6-5 with TRBJ1-1, with D uncertain. Germline-derived CDR1 and CDR2 are MNHEY and SVGAGI. CDR3 size: 13 residues. Trimming shortened V by 3 bases and J by 8 bases, and 13 bases separated the two germline ends. CDR3 amino acids: CASSYRFASEAFF. DNA for the CDR3: TGTGCCAGCAGTTATAGATTCGCATCCGAAGCTTTCTTT.

The genes are TRBV7-3 and TRBJ2-5, with 11 nucleotides matching TRBD2. The CDR3 runs to 15 residues. With 4 bases clipped from V and 3 bases from J, the junction kept 4 bases outside the gene matches. Germline assignment: CDR1 SGHTA and CDR2 FQGTGA. The CDR3 reads CASSYSGLAEETQYF. The DNA for the CDR3 is TGTGCCAGCAGCTACTCGGGACTAGCGGAAGAGACCCAGTACTTC.

V and J are TRBV27 and TRBJ2-2; a possible D gene is TRBD1 (5 bases). V was clipped by 3 bases and J by 2 bases, with 7 bases between them. CDR1 is MNHEY, CDR2 SMNVEV, per germline (reference sequence). This CDR3 comprises 14 residues. Written as DNA, the CDR3 is TGTGCCAGCAGTTTCTGGACAAACACCGGGGAGCTGTTTTTT. It is translated as CASSFWTNTGELFF.

J is TRBJ2-5 and V is TRBV18, with 9 bases fitting TRBD2. Germline trimming cut 3 bases from V and 4 bases from J; bases unmatched to any gene: 9. Germline CDR1 is KGHSH and CDR2 is LQKENI. The CDR3 totals 16 residues. The CDR3 reads CASSPGLATFGETQYF. As DNA, the CDR3 is TGTGCCAGCTCACCGGGACTAGCCACGTTCGGAGAGACCCAGTACTTC.

The chain uses TRBV19 and TRBJ1-2; no firm D call. The CDR3 consists of 14 residues. Germline V gene data show CDR1 as LNHDA and CDR2 as SQIVND (reference sequence). With 4 bases removed from V and 5 bases from J, the gap between germline ends came to 14 bases. CDR3 DNA sequence: TGTGCCAGTAGTACAAGTCGAGGCCCTTATGGCTACACCTTC. Translation: CASSTSRGPYGYTF.

The V call is TRBV7-3, the J call TRBJ2-5; 9 bases align to TRBD2. The V segment lost 5 bases and the J segment 2 bases; nucleotides outside the gene matches: 6. The germline V gene encodes CDR1 SGHTA and CDR2 FQGTGA. The CDR3 is made up of 15 amino acids. In nucleotides, the CDR3 is TGTGCCAGCAGCCTTTATCTAGCGGGGCAAGAGACCCAGTACTTC. This encodes CASSLYLAGQETQYF.

CDR3 nucleotides: TGTGCCAGCAGCCCGACAGGGGGCGGGAGCTACACCTTC. This sequence encodes CASSPTGGGSYTF. The chain joins TRBV7-2 to TRBJ1-2; 10 bases match TRBD1. CDR1 and CDR2 (germline): SGHTA, FQGNSA. The CDR3 extends over 13 amino acids. The trim removed 5 bases at V and 9 bases at J, leaving 6 bases unmatched. The full variable domain, in which reference TRBV7-2 and TRBJ1-2 provide the parts outside the CDR3, is GAGVSQSPSNKVTEKGKDVELRCDPISGHTALYWYRQSLGQGLEFLIYFQGNSAPDKSGLPSDRFSAERTGGSVSTLTIQRTQQEDSAVYLCASSPTGGGSYTFGSGTRLTVV.

This sequence joins TRBV2 and TRBJ2-5; the D gene is possibly TRBD2 (5 bases). CDR1 and CDR2 (germline): SNHLY, FYNNEI. V lost 4 bases to trimming and J lost 2 bases, with 8 bases between them. CDR3 length: 13 residues. This CDR3 reads CASSVRTQETQYF. Written as DNA, the CDR3 is TGTGCCAGCAGTGTCCGGACTCAAGAGACCCAGTACTTC.

This chain uses TRBV5-5 with TRBJ2-7, with D perhaps TRBD1 (6 bases). The V and J ends lost 4 bases and 1 base respectively, with 15 bases between them. CDR3 size: 15 residues. Per the germline V gene, CDR1 is SGHKS and CDR2 is YYEKEE (reference sequence). The CDR3 coding sequence is TGTGCCAGCAGCGTCGGGACAACCGATTCCTACGAGCAGTACGTC. This encodes CASSVGTTDSYEQYV.

The rearrangement joins TRBV4-3 to TRBJ1-4, with D hard to call. V lost 0 bases and J lost 5, with 10 bases in between. Germline V gene lookup returns CDR1 LGHNA and CDR2 YSLEER. This CDR3 region has 15 residues. CDR3 nucleotide sequence: TGCGCCAGCAGCCAAGATGGGCGAGTCAATGAAAAACTGTTTTTT. Encoded protein: CASSQDGRVNEKLFF.

V gene TRBV7-3 combines with J gene TRBJ2-2; D remains unclear. V was trimmed by 6 bases and J by 8 bases, leaving 13 bases between them. The CDR3 is 13 residues long. Looked up from germline, CDR1 is SGHTA and CDR2 is FQGTGA. CDR3 protein: CASSPALVGELFF. The CDR3 DNA reads as TGTGCCAGCAGTCCAGCCTTGGTAGGGGAGCTGTTTTTT.

The chain links TRBV28 to TRBJ1-1, with a weak D call TRBD1 (5 bases). V was trimmed by 8 bases and J by 1 base, leaving 14 bases between them. Per germline, CDR1 MDHEN and CDR2 SYDVKM. The CDR3 extends over 14 amino acids. The CDR3 DNA reads TGTGCCAGCCAGGAGTCTGGGGCGAACACTGAAGCTTTCTTT. Residues: CASQESGANTEAFF.

The V gene is TRBV5-1, the J gene TRBJ1-4; TRBD1 might be the D (5 bases). Trimming removed 4 bases from V and 0 bases from J, with 7 bases in between. This CDR3 is built from 14 residues. Germline assignment: CDR1 SGHRS and CDR2 YFSETQ. CDR3 amino acids: CASSETATNEKLFF. The CDR3 region has the DNA TGCGCCAGCAGCGAGACAGCAACTAATGAAAAACTGTTTTTT. The variable domain in full, completed from reference TRBV5-1 and TRBJ1-4, reads KAGVTQTPRYLIKTRGQQVTLSCSPISGHRSVSWYQQTPGQGLQFLFEYFSETQRNKGNFPGRFSGRQFSNSRSEMNVSTLELGDSALYLCASSETATNEKLFFGSGTQLSVL.

As to this clone: This same CDR3 is encoded by further DNA sequences in the sample. The chain employs TRBV5-1 and TRBJ1-2, with D perhaps matching TRBD1 (5 bases). The CDR3 contains 14 residues. The V end was cut by 4 bases, the J end by 2 bases, with 12 bases between. Germline loops: CDR1 SGHRS, CDR2 YFSETQ. The CDR3 nucleotides are TGCGCCAGCAGCCTCAGGGAAAGCAACTATGGCTACACCTTC. It translates to CASSLRESNYGYTF.

V and J are TRBV19 and TRBJ1-1, with 7 bases that match TRBD1. Germline values: CDR1 LNHDA, CDR2 SQIVND (reference sequence). The CDR3 sequence is 14 residues long. Trimming removed 1 base from V and 4 bases from J; junction bases left unmatched: 3. CDR3 nucleotide sequence: TGTGCCAGTAGTATAGCCCAGGGGGGCACTGAAGCTTTCTTT. Translating gives CASSIAQGGTEAFF.

The chain uses TRBV15 and TRBJ1-4, with a weak D call TRBD1 (6 bases). The CDR3 is 15 amino acids. The V end was cut by 3 bases, the J end by 7 bases, with 15 bases between. From germline, CDR1 is LNHNV and CDR2 YYDKDF (reference sequence). The CDR3 coding sequence is TGTGCCACCAGCAGGGGGGGCGGGATTGGTGAAAAACTGTTTTTT. Translation: CATSRGGGIGEKLFF.

The V gene is TRBV4-1, the J gene TRBJ2-5, with D tentatively TRBD1 or TRBD2 (5 bases each). The CDR3 has 16 amino acids. V lost 3 bases, J lost 4 bases, and 18 bases lay in between. The germline gives CDR1 MGHRA, CDR2 YSYEKL. CDR3 coding DNA: TGCGCCAGCAGCCAGGGCAGGGACCGACAATTAGAGACCCAGTACTTC. This translates into CASSQGRDRQLETQYF.

The chain uses TRBV5-4 and TRBJ1-2, with TRBD1 matching over 7 bases. The CDR3 totals 12 residues. The germline V gene has CDR1 SGHNT and CDR2 YYREEE (reference sequence). Trimming at V came to 4 bases and at J to 6 bases, leaving 3 bases not matched to a gene. The CDR3 is CASSLGQNGYTF. The CDR3 DNA follows: TGTGCCAGCAGCCTGGGACAGAATGGCTACACCTTC.

The chain is built from TRBV28 and TRBJ2-1, with 12 bases that match TRBD2. This CDR3 spans 18 amino acids. Trimming cost V 2 bases and J 5 bases; bases outside gene matches: 10. The germline CDR1 and CDR2 sequences are MDHEN and SYDVKM. CDR3 loop: CASSLRPGLAGFHNEQFF. CDR3 coding DNA: TGTGCCAGCAGTTTAAGGCCGGGACTAGCGGGTTTCCACAATGAGCAGTTCTTC.

The chain joins TRBV29-1 to TRBJ2-1; 10 bases are a match to TRBD2. Germline assignment: CDR1 SQVTM and CDR2 ANQGSEA. CDR3 size: 12 residues. Trimming at V came to 7 bases and at J to 5 bases, leaving 2 bases not matched to a gene. CDR3 sequence: CSGTSGDNEQFF. CDR3 sequence (DNA): TGCAGCGGGACTAGCGGTGACAATGAGCAGTTCTTC.

This chain joins TRBV5-4 and TRBJ2-7; TRBD1 aligns across 8 bases. V was clipped by 3 bases and J by 4 bases; unmatched bases: 6. Germline values: CDR1 SGHNT, CDR2 YYREEE (reference sequence). The CDR3 extends over 14 amino acids. The CDR3 reads CASSSGQGKYEQYF. The DNA for the CDR3 is TGTGCCAGCAGCTCTGGACAGGGAAAATACGAGCAGTACTTC.

The chain couples TRBV16 to TRBJ2-7; D may be TRBD1 or TRBD2 (7 bases each). Germline V gene sequence: CDR1 KGHSY, CDR2 FQNENV. Trimming cost V 1 base and J 5 bases, with 15 bases left between them. There are 15 residues in the CDR3. Here the CDR3 DNA reads TGTGCCAGCAGCCAATTTCGGGCAGGGGGGGACGAGCAGTACGTC. It codes for CASSQFRAGGDEQYV.